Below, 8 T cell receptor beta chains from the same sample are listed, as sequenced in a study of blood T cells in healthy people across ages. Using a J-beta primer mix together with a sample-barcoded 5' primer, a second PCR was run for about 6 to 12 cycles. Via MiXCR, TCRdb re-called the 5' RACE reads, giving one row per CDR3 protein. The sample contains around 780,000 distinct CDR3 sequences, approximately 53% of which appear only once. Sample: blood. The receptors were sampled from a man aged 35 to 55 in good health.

The chain's CDR3 is CASRVTGSKGNTEAFF. For the CDR3, the DNA is TGTGCCAGCAGAGTTACCGGGTCCAAGGGGAACACTGAAGCTTTCTTT. The chain is built from TRBV12-3 or TRBV12-4 and TRBJ1-1; D unresolved. CDR3 length: 16 amino acids. V gave up 6 bases and J gave up 1 base, with 18 bases separating them.

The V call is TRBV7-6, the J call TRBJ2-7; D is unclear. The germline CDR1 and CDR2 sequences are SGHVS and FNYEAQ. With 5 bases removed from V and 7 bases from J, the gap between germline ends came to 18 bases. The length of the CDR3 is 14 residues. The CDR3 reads CASSASGVLGEQYF. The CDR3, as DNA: TGTGCCAGCAGCGCGTCAGGAGTTCTAGGGGAGCAGTACTTC.

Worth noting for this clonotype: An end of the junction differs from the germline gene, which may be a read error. The CDR3, as DNA: TGTGTCAGCAGTTTACCCGGGGGGGCCAAAAACGTTCAGTACTTC. It yields the protein CVSSLPGGAKNVQYF. V and J are TRBV28 and TRBJ2-4, with 8 bases identical to TRBD2. The CDR3 sequence is 15 residues long. The germline V gene encodes CDR1 MDHEN and CDR2 SYDVKM.

The CDR3 sequence: CASSVDLLRQETQYF. In DNA form, the CDR3 reads TGTGCCAGCAGCGTAGACCTACTACGCCAAGAGACCCAGTACTTC. The chain uses TRBV9 and TRBJ2-5; D is ambiguous. V was clipped by 0 bases and J by 1 base, with 10 bases between them. The germline gives CDR1 SGDLS, CDR2 YYNGEE. The CDR3 totals 15 residues.

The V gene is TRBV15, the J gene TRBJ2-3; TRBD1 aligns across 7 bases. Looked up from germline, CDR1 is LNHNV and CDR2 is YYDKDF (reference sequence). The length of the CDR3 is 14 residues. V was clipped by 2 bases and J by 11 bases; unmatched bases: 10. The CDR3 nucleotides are TGTGCCACCAGCAGACAGACAGGGCGGCTTGAGCAGTATTTT. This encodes CATSRQTGRLEQYF. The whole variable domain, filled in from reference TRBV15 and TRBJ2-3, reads DAMVIQNPRYQVTQFGKPVTLSCSQTLNHNVMYWYQQKSSQAPKLLFHYYDKDFNNEADTPDNFQSRRPNTSFCFLDIRSPGLGDTAMYLCATSRQTGRLEQYFGPGTRLTVL.

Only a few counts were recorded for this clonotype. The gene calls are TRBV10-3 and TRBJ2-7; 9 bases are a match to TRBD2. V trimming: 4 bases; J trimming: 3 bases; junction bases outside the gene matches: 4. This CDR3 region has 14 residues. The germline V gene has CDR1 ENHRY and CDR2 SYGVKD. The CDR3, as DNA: TGTGCCATCAGTGGACTAGCGGAGAACTACGAGCAGTACTTC. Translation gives CAISGLAENYEQYF.

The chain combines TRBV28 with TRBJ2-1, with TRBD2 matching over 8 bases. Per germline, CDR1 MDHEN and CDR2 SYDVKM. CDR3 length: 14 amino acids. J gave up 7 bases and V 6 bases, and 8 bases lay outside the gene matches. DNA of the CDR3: TGTGCCAGCAGCTCCGGGACTAGAGTGAATGAGCAGTTCTTC. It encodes CASSSGTRVNEQFF.

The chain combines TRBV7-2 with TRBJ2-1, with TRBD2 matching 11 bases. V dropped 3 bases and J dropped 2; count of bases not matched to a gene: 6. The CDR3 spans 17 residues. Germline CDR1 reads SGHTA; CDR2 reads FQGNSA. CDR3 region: CASSFLGLAETYNEQFF. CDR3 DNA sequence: TGTGCCAGCAGCTTTCTGGGACTAGCGGAGACCTACAATGAGCAGTTCTTC.